One sample yielded the 27 T cell receptor beta chains listed below, sequenced in a study of cytomegalovirus exposure and HLA in healthy donors. Both 60 Vbeta primers and 13 Jbeta primers went into the PCR. The repertoire was sequenced with immunoSEQ multiplex PCR; TCRdb's copy has only in-frame clones and lacks some. The sample holds under 150,000 clones, about 76% seen once. Sequenced sample: PBMCs. These receptors were obtained from a woman under 40 in good health and CMV-seronegative.

The V gene is TRBV18, the J gene TRBJ2-2; 7 bases are shared with TRBD2. V dropped 3 bases and J dropped 0; count of bases not matched to a gene: 4. The CDR3 sequence is 16 residues long. In germline, CDR1 is KGHSH, CDR2 LQKENI. Here the CDR3 reads CASSPQRGSNTGELFF. In DNA form, the CDR3 reads TGTGCCAGCTCACCCCAGCGGGGATCGAACACCGGGGAGCTGTTTTTT. Variable domain in full (rest from reference TRBV18 and TRBJ2-2): NAGVMQNPRHLVRRRGQEARLRCSPMKGHSHVYWYRQLPEEGLKFMVYLQKENIIDESGMPKERFSAEFPKEGPSILRIQQVVRGDSAAYFCASSPQRGSNTGELFFGEGSRLTVL.

The chain is built from TRBV7-9 and TRBJ2-5, with TRBD2 identical over 10 bases. Germline-derived CDR1 and CDR2 are SEHNR and FQNEAQ (reference sequence). Germline trimming cut 5 bases from V and 5 bases from J; bases unmatched to any gene: 8. The CDR3 covers 15 residues. Written as DNA, the CDR3 is TGTGCCAGCAGCCCCGCGCTAGCGGGGGTGGAGACCCAGTACTTC. Translated, it gives CASSPALAGVETQYF.

The chain is built from TRBV25-1 and TRBJ1-2; D is undetermined. The length of the CDR3 is 15 residues. Germline-derived CDR1 and CDR2 are MGHDK and SYGVNS. The V end was cut by 3 bases, the J end by 3 bases, with 14 bases between. DNA for the CDR3: TGTGCCAGCAGTGATACGAGCAGGTGGGACTATGGCTACACCTTC. This sequence encodes CASSDTSRWDYGYTF.

The chain uses TRBV13 and TRBJ1-4; 7 bases align to TRBD1. Germline CDR1 and CDR2: PRHDT and FYEKMQ (reference sequence). This CDR3 is built from 14 residues. V shed 2 bases, J shed 6 bases, and the junction held 3 bases outside the gene matches. CDR3 DNA sequence: TGTGCCAGCAGCTTACGGACAGGCGATGAAAAACTGTTTTTT. Protein sequence: CASSLRTGDEKLFF.

This sequence joins TRBV2 and TRBJ1-1; tentative D call: TRBD1 (5 bases). This CDR3 contains 15 residues. Germline V gives CDR1 SNHLY, CDR2 FYNNEI. Trimming left V 5 bases short and J 3 bases short, with 16 bases between. The CDR3 reads CASSSEARGDTEAFF. The CDR3 nucleotides read TGTGCCAGCAGTTCGGAGGCCCGGGGGGACACTGAAGCTTTCTTT.

The J gene is TRBJ2-1, the V gene TRBV18; D gene uncertain. Trimming took off 0 bases at V and 6 bases at J, with 12 bases between the two ends. The CDR3 runs 15 residues. Germline CDR1 and CDR2: KGHSH and LQKENI. CDR3 residues: CASSPPGTSGNEQFF. In DNA, the CDR3 is TGTGCCAGCTCACCACCTGGAACGTCGGGCAATGAGCAGTTCTTC. Variable domain in full (rest from reference TRBV18 and TRBJ2-1): NAGVMQNPRHLVRRRGQEARLRCSPMKGHSHVYWYRQLPEEGLKFMVYLQKENIIDESGMPKERFSAEFPKEGPSILRIQQVVRGDSAAYFCASSPPGTSGNEQFFGPGTRLTVL.

The rearrangement joins TRBV27 to TRBJ2-1, with TRBD2 matching over 7 bases. The CDR3 loop spans 12 amino acids. V lost 3 bases to trimming and J lost 12 bases; unmatched junction nucleotides: 5. CDR1 and CDR2 (germline): MNHEY, SMNVEV (reference sequence). The DNA of the CDR3 is TGTGCCAGCAGTTTGGGCGGGAGAGCGCAGTTCTTC. It yields the protein CASSLGGRAQFF.

The chain couples TRBV27 to TRBJ2-7, with D possibly matching TRBD1 (6 bases). Germline assignment: CDR1 MNHEY and CDR2 SMNVEV (reference sequence). Trimming shortened V by 6 bases and J by 3 bases, and 15 bases separated the two germline ends. CDR3 length: 14 residues. In DNA, the CDR3 is TGTGCCAGCAGCAAACAGGGATTAAGCTACGAGCAGTACTTC. The encoded protein is CASSKQGLSYEQYF.

The V and J genes are TRBV10-3 and TRBJ2-1, with 8 bases identical to TRBD2. Germline V gene data show CDR1 as ENHRY and CDR2 as SYGVKD. Trimming took 6 bases from V and 5 from J; bases not matched to a gene: 15. This CDR3 has 17 residues. CDR3: CAISPAGVQRPDNEQFF. The CDR3 DNA follows: TGTGCCATCAGCCCAGCGGGAGTTCAGCGGCCTGACAATGAGCAGTTCTTC.

The chain combines TRBV27 with TRBJ2-2; 9 bases map to TRBD1. Germline values: CDR1 MNHEY, CDR2 SMNVEV (reference sequence). This CDR3 comprises 15 residues. V trimming: 6 bases; J trimming: 4 bases; junction bases outside the gene matches: 6. The CDR3 DNA sequence: TGTGCCAGCAGCCCGGGACAGGGAAGCACCGGGGAGCTGTTTTTT. Its translation: CASSPGQGSTGELFF.

The chain combines TRBV5-6 with TRBJ2-5; 9 bases agree with TRBD2. The V gene's germline CDR1 is SGHDT and CDR2 YYEEEE. The CDR3 totals 14 residues. V shed 4 bases and J 2 bases; nucleotides not matched to a gene: 3. In nucleotides, the CDR3 is TGTGCCAGCAGCGGGGCGGGGGGGCAAGAGACCCAGTACTTC. Translating gives CASSGAGGQETQYF.

J is TRBJ1-1 and V is TRBV19, with 10 bases aligning to TRBD1. Germline V gene sequence: CDR1 LNHDA, CDR2 SQIVND (reference sequence). The CDR3 runs 18 residues. J was trimmed by 0 bases and V by 5 bases; bases with no gene match: 12. The CDR3 DNA is TGTGCCAGTAGTTCCCGACAGGGGGCCCAACGAATGAACACTGAAGCTTTCTTT. Amino acid sequence: CASSSRQGAQRMNTEAFF.

The CDR3 DNA reads TGTGCCAGCACCCAGGACAGGAACTATGGCTACACCTTC. This sequence encodes CASTQDRNYGYTF. The chain joins TRBV6-5 to TRBJ1-2, with 7 nucleotides matching TRBD1. From germline, CDR1 is MNHEY and CDR2 SVGAGI. The CDR3 extends over 13 amino acids. With V trimmed by 7 bases and J by 2 bases, 4 bases remained unmatched.

The chain couples TRBV27 to TRBJ2-3, with 8 bases fitting TRBD2. CDR1 and CDR2 from the germline V gene are MNHEY and SMNVEV (reference sequence). The trim removed 6 bases at V and 3 bases at J, leaving 14 bases unmatched. The CDR3 runs 17 residues. In DNA form, the CDR3 reads TGTGCCAGCAGCAGGGAGCGGGTAGCGGGATGGACAGATACGCAGTATTTT. Translation gives CASSRERVAGWTDTQYF.

This rearrangement joins TRBV25-1 to TRBJ2-3, with 9 bases identical to TRBD2. There are 13 residues in the CDR3. Germline CDR1 reads MGHDK; CDR2 reads SYGVNS. V dropped 8 bases and J dropped 2; count of bases not matched to a gene: 2. Written as DNA, the CDR3 is TGTGCCAGCCTAGCGGGATCCACAGATACGCAGTATTTT. Its translation: CASLAGSTDTQYF.

This chain links TRBV30 with TRBJ1-4; TRBD1 matches at 9 bases. Germline CDR1 reads GTSNPN; CDR2 reads SVGIG (reference sequence). The CDR3 covers 15 residues. The junction had 4 bases not matched to a gene; V was cut back by 0 bases and J by 5 bases. The CDR3 DNA reads as TGTGCCTGGAGTGTTTTGGGACAGGGAAATGAAAAACTGTTTTTT. This encodes CAWSVLGQGNEKLFF.

V is TRBV5-1 and J is TRBJ2-5, with D unclear. The germline CDR1 and CDR2 sequences are SGHRS and YFSETQ. Trimming took 4 bases from V and 0 from J, leaving 13 bases between them. The CDR3 consists of 15 residues. The CDR3 DNA is TGCGCCAGCAGCGAGGTCTCCGGTTACCAAGAGACCCAGTACTTC. The encoded protein is CASSEVSGYQETQYF.

The CDR3 nucleotides are TGTGCCAGCAGGCCAGGGGTCACCTACGAGCAGTACTTC. It codes for CASRPGVTYEQYF. The V gene is TRBV28, the J gene TRBJ2-7, with TRBD1 as a possible D gene (6 bases). Germline CDR1 MDHEN, CDR2 SYDVKM. The V end was cut by 6 bases, the J end by 2 bases, with 11 bases between. The CDR3 length is 13 residues.

The CDR3 region has the DNA TGTGCCAGTAGTATAGAAGCTGGTTGGCAGCCCCAGCATTTT. This translates into CASSIEAGWQPQHF. This chain links TRBV19 with TRBJ1-5; the D is unclear. The CDR3 sequence is 14 residues long. Germline assignment: CDR1 LNHDA and CDR2 SQIVND (reference sequence). The V end was cut by 0 bases, the J end by 7 bases, with 10 bases between. Combining the CDR3 with reference TRBV19 and TRBJ1-5 gives the whole variable domain DGGITQSPKYLFRKEGQNVTLSCEQNLNHDAMYWYRQDPGQGLRLIYYSQIVNDFQKGDIAEGYSVSREKKESFPLTVTSAQKNPTAFYLCASSIEAGWQPQHFGDGTRLSIL.

V gene TRBV5-1 combines with J gene TRBJ1-1; 7 bases map to TRBD1. After removal of 2 bases from V and 1 base from J, the junction contained 5 bases not matched to a gene. This CDR3 region has 15 residues. Germline V gives CDR1 SGHRS, CDR2 YFSETQ. Here the CDR3 reads CASSFAAGGNTEAFF. Here the CDR3 DNA reads TGCGCCAGCAGCTTCGCGGCAGGGGGGAACACTGAAGCTTTCTTT.

The chain carries TRBV6-6 and TRBJ2-7; no definite D call. The CDR3 length is 12 residues. Trimming removed 6 bases at V and 2 bases at J, with 8 bases between. Per the germline V gene, CDR1 is MNHNY and CDR2 is SVGAGI (reference sequence). For the CDR3, the DNA is TGTGCCAGCAGGGAAGGAGCCTACGAGCAGTACTTC. Translated, it gives CASREGAYEQYF.

A remark on this clone: The same CDR3 is also encoded by other DNA sequences in this sample. The chain has TRBV19 and TRBJ2-3; 8 nucleotides line up with TRBD1. Germline V gives CDR1 LNHDA, CDR2 SQIVND (reference sequence). This CDR3 region has 14 residues. J lost 3 bases, V lost 5 bases, and 4 bases had no gene match. This CDR3 is CASSPQGATDTQYF. The CDR3 DNA sequence: TGTGCCAGTAGTCCTCAGGGGGCGACAGATACGCAGTATTTT.

The rearrangement uses TRBV21-1 and TRBJ2-2; the tabulated D call, TRBD1, remains unverified against the DNA. TRBV21-1 corresponds to a pseudogene. CDR3 size: 17 residues. In DNA form, the CDR3 reads TGTGCCACCCCAACCCGAAAAAGGACAGGGACCGCCGGGGAGCTGTTTTTT. This encodes CATPTRKRTGTAGELFF.

In regard to this clone: An end of the junction does not agree with germline; a read error may underlie this. V gene TRBV7-6 combines with J gene TRBJ2-1; D is perhaps TRBD2 (9 bases). CDR3 length: 15 residues. Germline values: CDR1 SGHVS, CDR2 FNYEAQ. CDR3 DNA sequence: TGTACCAGCAGCGGAGGGACTAGCAGGGGGCAGGAGCAGTTCTTC. Translating gives CTSSGGTSRGQEQFF.

Turning to this clone: Germline is not matched at one junction end, which may reflect a read error. This sequence joins TRBV2 and TRBJ2-7; TRBD2 agrees at 9 bases. The CDR3 is 13 residues long. The germline V gene encodes CDR1 SNHLY and CDR2 FYNNEI. As DNA, the CDR3 is TGTGCCAGCATTTTTAGCGGGAGATCCGAGCAGTACTTT. It yields the protein CASIFSGRSEQYF.

The CDR3 loop is CASSLGDNSYEQYF. The CDR3 bases are TGTGCCAGCAGCTTGGGGGACAACTCCTACGAGCAGTACTTC. The V call is TRBV5-4, the J call TRBJ2-7; perhaps TRBD1 as D (6 bases). The CDR3 covers 14 residues. Trimming stripped 0 bases from V and 0 bases from J, with 7 bases between. Germline-derived CDR1 and CDR2 are SGHNT and YYREEE (reference sequence).

This chain joins TRBV10-3 and TRBJ2-1, with 16 nucleotides matching TRBD2. The CDR3 length is 16 residues. Per the germline V gene, CDR1 is ENHRY and CDR2 is SYGVKD. Trimming took 3 bases from V and 9 from J; bases not matched to a gene: 5. The chain's CDR3 is CAISDSGLAGGCEQFF. The CDR3 DNA reads as TGTGCCATCAGTGATTCGGGACTAGCGGGAGGGTGTGAGCAGTTCTTC.